This TCR beta chain was retrieved from a study of vaccination and CD4 T cells after COVID-19. Treatment meaning: approximately nine-day PBMC culture with coronavirus spike peptide pools or control peptides (ViraFEST assay). The sample holds one count of this clonotype. Its antigen is currently unknown. The Oncomine TCR Beta short-read assay was applied to DNA of cultured CD4+ T cells. TCRdb reprocessed the PCR reads via MiXCR and lists one record per CDR3 protein. Of around 20,000 distinct CDR3 sequences listed, 58% are singletons. Germline loops: CDR1 DFQATT, CDR2 SNEGSKA (reference sequence). CDR3 length: 14 residues. V was trimmed by 0 bases and J by 4 bases, leaving 12 bases between them.

The receptor was isolated from a human donor who had recovered from COVID-19. This specimen consisted of CD4+ T cells from blood, cultured in vitro, obtained before SARS-CoV-2 vaccination. V and J are TRBV20-1 and TRBJ2-5, with D perhaps matching TRBD1 (5 bases). CDR3 nucleotide sequence: TGCAGTGCTAGAGAGGGTTCAGGGTCAGAGACCCAGTACTTC. Amino acid sequence: CSAREGSGSETQYF.